These 24 T cell receptor beta chains were all obtained from the same sample, sequenced in a study of technical replicates of blood from a handful of donors. Some clones are missing from TCRdb's copy, which holds only in-frame ones; the method was immunoSEQ multiplex PCR. The sample consists of around 80,000 clones, 95% to 98% of them appearing once. The sequencing sample was made of T cells isolated from PBMCs. All receptors derive from a human donor in good health.

V and J are TRBV20-1 and TRBJ2-2; no firm D call. V was cut by 3 bases and J by 7 bases, with 6 bases left in between. CDR3 length: 11 residues. Germline V gene data show CDR1 as DFQATT and CDR2 as SNEGSKA (reference sequence). The DNA of the CDR3 is TGCAGTGCTAGTTTCAGCGGGGAGCTGTTTTTT. Amino acids: CSASFSGELFF.

V gene TRBV18 combines with J gene TRBJ2-3; 8 nucleotides align to TRBD1. CDR3 length: 16 amino acids. The V and J ends lost 3 bases and 1 base, in that order; junction bases with no gene match: 6. Germline V gene sequence: CDR1 KGHSH, CDR2 LQKENI. Here the CDR3 reads CASSPPQGQGTDTQYF. The CDR3 DNA sequence: TGTGCCAGCTCACCCCCCCAGGGACAGGGCACAGATACGCAGTATTTT.

V gene TRBV15 combines with J gene TRBJ2-5; TRBD2 is a possible D gene (6 bases). This CDR3 is built from 14 residues. The V gene lost 3 bases and the J gene lost 5 bases, with 13 bases spanning the gap. Germline V gives CDR1 LNHNV, CDR2 YYDKDF (reference sequence). The CDR3 DNA follows: TGTGCCACCAGCAGCACGGGGGTGAGGGAGACCCAGTACTTC. This translates into CATSSTGVRETQYF.

This clone was found once. This rearrangement joins TRBV11-3 to TRBJ2-7, with D possibly matching TRBD2 (5 bases). The V gene's germline CDR1 is SGHNT and CDR2 YENEEA. This CDR3 spans 14 amino acids. V was shortened by 6 bases and J by 2 bases, with 14 bases between the two germline ends. The CDR3 sequence: CASSSGLTPYEQYF. The CDR3 DNA sequence: TGTGCCAGCAGTTCGGGATTAACCCCCTACGAGCAGTACTTC.

The chain uses TRBV6-6 and TRBJ1-1, with a possible D match to TRBD1 (5 bases). The V and J ends lost 11 bases and 2 bases respectively, with 21 bases between them. Per the germline V gene, CDR1 is MNHNY and CDR2 is SVGAGI (reference sequence). The CDR3 is 15 residues long. CDR3: CACQVGVGHNTEAFF. The CDR3 DNA sequence: TGTGCCTGTCAGGTGGGTGTGGGGCATAACACTGAAGCTTTCTTT.

A few counts support this clone. The V gene is TRBV2, the J gene TRBJ2-2; 11 bases line up with TRBD2. Per germline, CDR1 SNHLY and CDR2 FYNNEI. V was pared by 7 bases and J by 11 bases, with 9 bases of the junction left unmatched. The CDR3 extends over 14 amino acids. CDR3 DNA: TGTGCCAGCACCGCCCCACTAGCGGGAGTAGAGCTGTTTTTT. Its translation is CASTAPLAGVELFF.

This chain joins TRBV6-5 and TRBJ1-2, with TRBD1 as a possible D gene (6 bases). V lost 1 base and J lost 4, with 10 bases in between. Germline lookup yields CDR1 MNHEY and CDR2 SVGAGI. The CDR3 has 14 amino acids. CDR3 loop: CASSYYRVSYGYTF. CDR3 sequence (DNA): TGTGCCAGCAGTTACTACAGGGTTTCCTATGGCTACACCTTC.

The chain is built from TRBV5-4 and TRBJ2-2; D may be TRBD1 (6 bases). The V and J ends lost 1 base and 0 bases respectively, with 7 bases between them. Germline loops: CDR1 SGHNT, CDR2 YYREEE (reference sequence). The CDR3 is made up of 15 amino acids. CDR3 nucleotide sequence: TGTGCCAGCAGCTTGACAGGGACGAACACCGGGGAGCTGTTTTTT. It is translated as CASSLTGTNTGELFF.

This clone was seen a single time. The gene calls are TRBV15 and TRBJ1-2; 8 bases align to TRBD1. The germline V gene encodes CDR1 LNHNV and CDR2 YYDKDF (reference sequence). This CDR3 comprises 12 residues. The J segment lost 8 bases and the V segment lost 6 bases, leaving 5 bases of the junction unmatched. The CDR3 here is CATRQGDGGYTF. DNA of the CDR3: TGTGCCACCAGACAGGGGGATGGCGGCTACACCTTC.

The V and J genes are TRBV5-4 and TRBJ2-1; 10 bases align to TRBD2. V was pared by 4 bases and J by 2 bases, with 3 bases of the junction left unmatched. The CDR3 is made up of 15 amino acids. Germline V gene data show CDR1 as SGHNT and CDR2 as YYREEE (reference sequence). This chain's CDR3 is CASSPSGRAYNEQFF. DNA of the CDR3: TGTGCCAGCAGCCCTAGCGGGAGAGCCTACAATGAGCAGTTCTTC. Based on the CDR3 plus reference TRBV5-4 and TRBJ2-1, the full variable domain is ETGVTQSPTHLIKTRGQQVTLRCSSQSGHNTVSWYQQALGQGPQFIFQYYREEENGRGNFPPRFSGLQFPNYSSELNVNALELDDSALYLCASSPSGRAYNEQFFGPGTRLTVL.

The chain has TRBV5-4 and TRBJ1-1, with D perhaps TRBD1 (6 bases). Germline lookup yields CDR1 SGHNT and CDR2 YYREEE (reference sequence). The V end was cut by 5 bases, the J end by 5 bases, with 16 bases between. The CDR3 has 14 residues. The CDR3 spells CASSMWGGATEAFF. CDR3 sequence (DNA): TGTGCCAGCAGTATGTGGGGGGGGGCAACTGAAGCTTTCTTT. Based on the CDR3 plus reference TRBV5-4 and TRBJ1-1, the full variable domain is ETGVTQSPTHLIKTRGQQVTLRCSSQSGHNTVSWYQQALGQGPQFIFQYYREEENGRGNFPPRFSGLQFPNYSSELNVNALELDDSALYLCASSMWGGATEAFFGQGTRLTVV.

This rearrangement joins TRBV15 to TRBJ1-2; 8 bases line up with TRBD1. After removal of 0 bases from V and 5 bases from J, the junction contained 5 bases not matched to a gene. From germline, CDR1 is LNHNV and CDR2 YYDKDF (reference sequence). This CDR3 comprises 15 residues. Here the CDR3 reads CATSRDDRGRYGYTF. The CDR3 nucleotides read TGTGCCACCAGCAGAGATGACAGGGGAAGATATGGCTACACCTTC.

V is TRBV7-8 and J is TRBJ1-1; possibly TRBD1 for D (6 bases). The germline V gene has CDR1 SGHVS and CDR2 FQNEAQ. Trimming pared 4 bases from V and 5 bases from J, leaving 17 bases between. CDR3 length: 15 residues. In nucleotides, the CDR3 is TGTGCCAGCAGCTCCCCGTTAACAGGGCATACTGAAGCTTTCTTT. Translated: CASSSPLTGHTEAFF.

The rearrangement links TRBV18 to TRBJ1-2; 8 bases agree with TRBD1. The CDR3 is made up of 14 amino acids. The germline gives CDR1 KGHSH, CDR2 LQKENI. Losses at the gene ends were 4 bases for V and 8 bases for J; bases not matched to a gene: 9. The CDR3 loop reads CASSLGGQVGGYTF. The DNA for the CDR3 is TGTGCCAGCTCACTTGGGGGACAGGTTGGCGGCTACACCTTC.

The chain has TRBV7-2 and TRBJ1-1, with D unresolved. Germline CDR1 and CDR2: SGHTA and FQGNSA. V shed 1 base and J shed 11 bases, with 17 bases lying between them. The CDR3 totals 14 residues. This chain's CDR3 is CASSLGPGTMRAFF. In DNA form, the CDR3 reads TGTGCCAGCAGCTTAGGTCCCGGCACCATGCGGGCTTTCTTT.

The chain uses TRBV5-1 and TRBJ2-7; 8 bases match TRBD1. Per the germline V gene, CDR1 is SGHRS and CDR2 is YFSETQ. V dropped 4 bases and J dropped 4; count of bases not matched to a gene: 16. This CDR3 is built from 17 residues. CDR3 in amino acids: CASSLSSDRGHPYEQYF. The DNA of the CDR3 is TGCGCCAGCAGCCTTTCGTCAGACAGGGGTCACCCTTACGAGCAGTACTTC.

The V gene is TRBV5-1, the J gene TRBJ1-6, with 7 bases lining up with TRBD1. V was pared by 4 bases and J by 5 bases, with 12 bases of the junction left unmatched. CDR1 SGHRS and CDR2 YFSETQ come from the germline V gene. The CDR3 contains 17 residues. CDR3 region: CASSKKTGVGDNSPLHF. The CDR3 nucleotides read TGCGCCAGCAGCAAAAAAACAGGGGTCGGTGATAATTCACCCCTCCACTTT.

The chain uses TRBV6-1 and TRBJ1-1; weak D call: TRBD1 (5 bases). CDR1 MNHNS and CDR2 SASEGT come from the germline V gene. The V end was cut by 2 bases, the J end by 7 bases, with 11 bases between. This CDR3 has 13 residues. CDR3: CASSEWGGSEAFF. The CDR3 DNA follows: TGTGCCAGCAGTGAATGGGGGGGTAGTGAAGCTTTCTTT.

This sequence joins TRBV12-5 and TRBJ2-5; TRBD1 matches at 11 bases. Germline V gene sequence: CDR1 LGHNT, CDR2 FRNRAP. This CDR3 has 16 residues. V trimming: 6 bases; J trimming: 5 bases; junction bases outside the gene matches: 11. CDR3 sequence reads: CASGSAGTGGTETQYF. The CDR3 DNA follows: TGTGCTAGTGGGTCCGCCGGGACAGGGGGTACGGAGACCCAGTACTTC.

The chain combines TRBV10-1 with TRBJ1-1; D possibly corresponds to TRBD1 (6 bases). Trimming took off 2 bases at V and 7 bases at J, with 14 bases between the two ends. Germline lookup yields CDR1 WNHNN and CDR2 SYGVQD (reference sequence). The CDR3 extends over 14 amino acids. CDR3 amino acids: CASSETDIQGEAFF. In DNA, the CDR3 is TGCGCCAGCAGTGAGACGGACATACAGGGTGAAGCTTTCTTT.

The chain carries TRBV6-5 and TRBJ2-2; no clear D. The ends were cut back, 0 bases at V and 2 bases at J, with 10 bases in the middle. This CDR3 spans 16 amino acids. Germline CDR1 is MNHEY and CDR2 is SVGAGI. CDR3 nucleotides: TGTGCCAGCAGTTACTCGATTAACAGAAACACCGGGGAGCTGTTTTTT. This sequence encodes CASSYSINRNTGELFF.

This sequence joins TRBV27 and TRBJ2-7; 7 positions match TRBD1. CDR3 length: 17 residues. V dropped 3 bases and J dropped 4; count of bases not matched to a gene: 15. CDR1 is MNHEY, CDR2 SMNVEV, per germline (reference sequence). The CDR3 reads CASSFSAPTGLGYEQYF. The CDR3 DNA reads TGTGCCAGCAGTTTTTCAGCCCCGACAGGGTTGGGGTACGAGCAGTACTTC.

The count of this clone is one. This sequence joins TRBV7-6 and TRBJ2-7; a weak D match, TRBD2 (6 bases). CDR3 length equals 16 residues. Germline V CDR1 and CDR2: SGHVS, FNYEAQ. V lost 5 bases and J lost 1, with 18 bases in between. DNA for the CDR3: TGTGCCAGCAGCCTGTCCTGGGGGGTAGGATCCTACGAGCAGTACTTC. Translated, it gives CASSLSWGVGSYEQYF. Supplemented by reference TRBV7-6 and TRBJ2-7, the full variable domain reads GAGVSQSPRYKVTKRGQDVALRCDPISGHVSLYWYRQALGQGPEFLTYFNYEAQQDKSGLPNDRFSAERPEGSISTLTIQRTEQRDSAMYRCASSLSWGVGSYEQYFGPGTRLTVT.

This rearrangement joins TRBV2 to TRBJ1-1; the match to TRBD1 covers 7 bases. Germline CDR1 SNHLY, CDR2 FYNNEI. Trimming at V came to 3 bases and at J to 4 bases, leaving 8 bases not matched to a gene. This CDR3 region has 15 residues. The CDR3 DNA sequence: TGTGCCAGCAGTGATAGGGGGCCGCAGGTCACTGAAGCTTTCTTT. Residues: CASSDRGPQVTEAFF. Full variable domain (missing parts from reference TRBV2 and TRBJ1-1): EPEVTQTPSHQVTQMGQEVILRCVPISNHLYFYWYRQILGQKVEFLVSFYNNEISEKSEIFDDQFSVERPDGSNFTLKIRSTKLEDSAMYFCASSDRGPQVTEAFFGQGTRLTVV.